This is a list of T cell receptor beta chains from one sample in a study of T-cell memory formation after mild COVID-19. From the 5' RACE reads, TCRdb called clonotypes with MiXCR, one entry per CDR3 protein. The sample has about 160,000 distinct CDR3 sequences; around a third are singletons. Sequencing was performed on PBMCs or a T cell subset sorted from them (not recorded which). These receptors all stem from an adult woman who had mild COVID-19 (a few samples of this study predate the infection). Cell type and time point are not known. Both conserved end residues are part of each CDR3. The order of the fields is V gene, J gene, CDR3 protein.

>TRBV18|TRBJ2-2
CASSRGTVTNTGELFF
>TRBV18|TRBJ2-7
CASSPPDRGEQYF
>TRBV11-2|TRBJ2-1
CASSPSNDEQFF
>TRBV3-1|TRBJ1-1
CASSQAPAGEAFF
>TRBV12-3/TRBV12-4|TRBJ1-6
CASSYYTGFNSPLHF
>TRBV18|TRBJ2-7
CASSPQGQSAYEQYF
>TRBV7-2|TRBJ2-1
CASSSEPGHRRRSNGGNEQFF
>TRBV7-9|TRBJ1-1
CASSLMGNTEAFF
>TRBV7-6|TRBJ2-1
CASSSGTQSSYNEQFF
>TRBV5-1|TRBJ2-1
CASSMVSPTYNEQFF
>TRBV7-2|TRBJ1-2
CASSLTRDGYTF
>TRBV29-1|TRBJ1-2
CSVADRGYGYTF
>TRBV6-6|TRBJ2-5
CASSYSWTPEGAQYF
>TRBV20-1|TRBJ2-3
CSARGLQGGFTDTQYF
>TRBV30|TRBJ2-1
CAWSVEGTLYNEQFF
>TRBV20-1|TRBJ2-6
CSARVLGGGANVLTF
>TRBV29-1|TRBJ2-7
CSVRGSYEQYF
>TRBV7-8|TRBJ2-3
CASSSFHLAGGLDTQYF
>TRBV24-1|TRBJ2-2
CATSEVEVWNTGELFF
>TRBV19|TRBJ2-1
CASSTILVAGADGNEQFF
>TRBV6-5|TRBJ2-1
CASMRLAGNEQFF
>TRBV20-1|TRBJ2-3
CSAGKTGAPSDTQYF
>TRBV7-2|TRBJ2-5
CASSLGRIGGETQYF
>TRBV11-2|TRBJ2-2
CASSFGITGELFF